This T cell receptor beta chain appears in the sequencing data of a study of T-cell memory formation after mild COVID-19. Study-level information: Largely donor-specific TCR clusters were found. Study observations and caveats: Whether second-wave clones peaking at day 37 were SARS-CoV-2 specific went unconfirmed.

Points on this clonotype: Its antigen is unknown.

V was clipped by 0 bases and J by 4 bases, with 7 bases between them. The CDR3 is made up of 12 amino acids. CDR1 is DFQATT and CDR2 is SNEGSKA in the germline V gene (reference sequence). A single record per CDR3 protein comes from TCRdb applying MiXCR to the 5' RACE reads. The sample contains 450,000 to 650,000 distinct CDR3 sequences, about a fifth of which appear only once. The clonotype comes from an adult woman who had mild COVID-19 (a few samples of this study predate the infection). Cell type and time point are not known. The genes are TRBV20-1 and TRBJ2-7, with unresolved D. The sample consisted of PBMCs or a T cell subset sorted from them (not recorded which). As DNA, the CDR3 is TGCAGTGCTAGAGAGGTTGGTTACGAGCAGTACTTC. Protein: CSAREVGYEQYF.